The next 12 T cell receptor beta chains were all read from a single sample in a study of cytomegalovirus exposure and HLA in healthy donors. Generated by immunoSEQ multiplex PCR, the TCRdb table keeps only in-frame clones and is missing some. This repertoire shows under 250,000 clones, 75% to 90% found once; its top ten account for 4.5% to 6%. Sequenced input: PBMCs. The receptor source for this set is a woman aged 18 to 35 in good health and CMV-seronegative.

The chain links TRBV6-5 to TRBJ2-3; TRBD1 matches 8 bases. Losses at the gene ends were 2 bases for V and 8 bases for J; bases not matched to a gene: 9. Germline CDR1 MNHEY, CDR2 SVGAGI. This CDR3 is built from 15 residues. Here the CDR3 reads CASSYGSGGVSTQYF. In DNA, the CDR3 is TGTGCCAGCAGTTACGGATCAGGGGGCGTTTCTACGCAGTATTTT.

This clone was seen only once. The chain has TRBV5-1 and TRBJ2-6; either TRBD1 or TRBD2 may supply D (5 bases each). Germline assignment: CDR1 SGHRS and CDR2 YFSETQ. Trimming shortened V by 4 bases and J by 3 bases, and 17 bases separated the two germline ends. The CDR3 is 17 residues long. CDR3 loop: CASSLGTDFFGANVLTF. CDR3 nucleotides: TGCGCCAGCAGCCTCGGGACGGATTTCTTTGGGGCCAACGTCCTGACTTTC.

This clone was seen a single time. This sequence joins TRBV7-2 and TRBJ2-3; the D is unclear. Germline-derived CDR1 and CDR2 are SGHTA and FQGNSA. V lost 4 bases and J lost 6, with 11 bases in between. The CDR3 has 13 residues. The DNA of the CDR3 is TGTGCCAGCAGCTCAAACCCTGGGGATACGCAGTATTTT. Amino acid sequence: CASSSNPGDTQYF.

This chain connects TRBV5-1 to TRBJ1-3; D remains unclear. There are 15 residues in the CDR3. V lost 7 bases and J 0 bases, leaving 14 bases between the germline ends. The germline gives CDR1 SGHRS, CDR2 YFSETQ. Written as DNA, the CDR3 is TGCGCCAGCTCGGCAGACCAATTCTCTGGAAACACCATATATTTT. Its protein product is CASSADQFSGNTIYF. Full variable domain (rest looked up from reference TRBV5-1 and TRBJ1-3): KAGVTQTPRYLIKTRGQQVTLSCSPISGHRSVSWYQQTPGQGLQFLFEYFSETQRNKGNFPGRFSGRQFSNSRSEMNVSTLELGDSALYLCASSADQFSGNTIYFGEGSWLTVV.

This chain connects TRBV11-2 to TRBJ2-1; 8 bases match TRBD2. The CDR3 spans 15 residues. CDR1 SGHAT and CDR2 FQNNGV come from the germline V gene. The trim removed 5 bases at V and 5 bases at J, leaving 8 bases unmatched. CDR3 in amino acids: CASSQSSGLNNEQFF. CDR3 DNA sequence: TGTGCCAGCAGCCAATCTAGCGGGCTCAACAATGAGCAGTTCTTC.

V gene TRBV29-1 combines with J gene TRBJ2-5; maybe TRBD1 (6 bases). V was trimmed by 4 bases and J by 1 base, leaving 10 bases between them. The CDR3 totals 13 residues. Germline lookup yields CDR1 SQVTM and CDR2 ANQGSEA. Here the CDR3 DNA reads TGCAGCGTTGGTCGGGACACCCAAGAGACCCAGTACTTC. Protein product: CSVGRDTQETQYF.

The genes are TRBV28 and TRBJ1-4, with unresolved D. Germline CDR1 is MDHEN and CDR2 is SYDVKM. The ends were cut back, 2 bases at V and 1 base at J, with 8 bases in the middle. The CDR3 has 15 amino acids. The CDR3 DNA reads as TGTGCCAGCAGTTTAATGGGCCGAACTAATGAAAAACTGTTTTTT. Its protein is CASSLMGRTNEKLFF.

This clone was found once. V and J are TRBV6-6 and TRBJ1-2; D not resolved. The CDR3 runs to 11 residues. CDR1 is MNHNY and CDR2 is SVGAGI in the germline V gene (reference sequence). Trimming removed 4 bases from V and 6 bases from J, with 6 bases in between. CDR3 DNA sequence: TGTGCCAGCAGTTTGGGAGATGGCTACACCTTC. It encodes CASSLGDGYTF.

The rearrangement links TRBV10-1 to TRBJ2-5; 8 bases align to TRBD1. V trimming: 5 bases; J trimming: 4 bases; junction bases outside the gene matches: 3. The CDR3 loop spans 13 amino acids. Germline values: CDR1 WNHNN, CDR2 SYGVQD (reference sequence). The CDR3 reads CASSSGGLETQYF. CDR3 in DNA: TGCGCCAGCAGTTCAGGGGGCTTAGAGACCCAGTACTTC.

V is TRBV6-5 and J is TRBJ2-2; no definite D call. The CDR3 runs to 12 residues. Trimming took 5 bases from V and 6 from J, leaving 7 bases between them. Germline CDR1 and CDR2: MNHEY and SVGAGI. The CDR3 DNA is TGTGCCAGCAGTCGCCCAGCCGGGGAGCTGTTTTTT. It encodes CASSRPAGELFF.

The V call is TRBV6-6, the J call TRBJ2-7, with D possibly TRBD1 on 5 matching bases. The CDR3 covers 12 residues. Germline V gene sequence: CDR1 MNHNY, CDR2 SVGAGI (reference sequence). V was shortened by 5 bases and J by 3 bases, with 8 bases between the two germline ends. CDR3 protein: CASSKDSYEQYF. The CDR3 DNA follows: TGTGCCAGCAGTAAAGACAGCTACGAGCAGTACTTC.

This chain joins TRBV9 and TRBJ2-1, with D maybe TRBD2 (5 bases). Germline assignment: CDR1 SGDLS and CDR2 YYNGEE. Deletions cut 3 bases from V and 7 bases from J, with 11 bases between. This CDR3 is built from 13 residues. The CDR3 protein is CASSGGGLNEQFF. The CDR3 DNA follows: TGTGCCAGCAGCGGAGGAGGTTTGAATGAGCAGTTCTTC.